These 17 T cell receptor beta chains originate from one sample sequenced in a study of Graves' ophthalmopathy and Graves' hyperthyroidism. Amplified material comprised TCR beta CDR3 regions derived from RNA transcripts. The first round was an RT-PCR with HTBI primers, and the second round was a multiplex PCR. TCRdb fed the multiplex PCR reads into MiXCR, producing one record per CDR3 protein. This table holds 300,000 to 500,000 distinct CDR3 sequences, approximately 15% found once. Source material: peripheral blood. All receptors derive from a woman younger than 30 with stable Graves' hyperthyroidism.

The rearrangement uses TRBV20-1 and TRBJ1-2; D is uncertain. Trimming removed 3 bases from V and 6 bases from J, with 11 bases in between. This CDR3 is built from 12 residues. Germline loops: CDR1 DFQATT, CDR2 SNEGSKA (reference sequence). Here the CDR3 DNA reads TGCAGTGCTAGTGTAGGCGGGGATGGCTACACCTTC. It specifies CSASVGGDGYTF.

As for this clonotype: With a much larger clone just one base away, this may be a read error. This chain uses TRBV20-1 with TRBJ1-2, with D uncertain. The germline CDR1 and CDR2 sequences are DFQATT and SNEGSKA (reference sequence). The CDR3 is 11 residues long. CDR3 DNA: TGCTGTGCCCCCACTACCTATGGCTACACCTTC. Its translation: CCAPTTYGYTF.

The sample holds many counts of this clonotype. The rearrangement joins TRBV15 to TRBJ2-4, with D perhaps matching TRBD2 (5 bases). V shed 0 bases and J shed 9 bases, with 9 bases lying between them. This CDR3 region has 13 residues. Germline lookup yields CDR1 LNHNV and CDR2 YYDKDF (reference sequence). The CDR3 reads CATSRDPRGIQYF. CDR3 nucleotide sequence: TGTGCCACCAGCAGAGATCCCCGGGGCATTCAGTACTTC.

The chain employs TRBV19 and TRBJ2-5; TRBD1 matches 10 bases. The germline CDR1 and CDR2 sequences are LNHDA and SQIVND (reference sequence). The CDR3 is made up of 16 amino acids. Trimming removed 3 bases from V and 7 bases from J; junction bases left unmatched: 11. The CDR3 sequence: CASSMTTGGLGGTQYF. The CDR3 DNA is TGTGCCAGTAGTATGACGACAGGGGGCTTGGGAGGGACCCAGTACTTC.

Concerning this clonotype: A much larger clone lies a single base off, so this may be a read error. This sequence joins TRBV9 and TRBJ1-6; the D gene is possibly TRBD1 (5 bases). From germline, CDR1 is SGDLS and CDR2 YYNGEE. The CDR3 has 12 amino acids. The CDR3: CACSVQDSPLHF. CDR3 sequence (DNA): TGTGCCTGCAGCGTACAGGATTCACCCCTCCACTTT.

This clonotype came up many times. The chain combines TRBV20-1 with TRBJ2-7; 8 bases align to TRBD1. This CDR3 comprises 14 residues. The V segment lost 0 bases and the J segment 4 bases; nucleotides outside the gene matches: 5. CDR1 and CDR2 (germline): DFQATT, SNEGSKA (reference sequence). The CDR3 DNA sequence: TGCAGTGCTAGAGACCCCGGACAGGGTTACGAGCAGTACTTC. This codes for CSARDPGQGYEQYF.

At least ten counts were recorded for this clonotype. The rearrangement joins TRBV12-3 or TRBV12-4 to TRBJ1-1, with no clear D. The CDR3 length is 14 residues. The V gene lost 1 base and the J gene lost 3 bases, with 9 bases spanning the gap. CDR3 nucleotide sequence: TGTGCCAGCAGTTTAGTGGGTAGGCACACTGAAGCTTTCTTT. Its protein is CASSLVGRHTEAFF.

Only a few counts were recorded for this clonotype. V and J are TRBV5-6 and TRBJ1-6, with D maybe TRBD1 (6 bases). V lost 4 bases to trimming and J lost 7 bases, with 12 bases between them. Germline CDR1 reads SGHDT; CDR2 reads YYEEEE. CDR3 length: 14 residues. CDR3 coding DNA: TGTGCCAGCAGCGCCCGGGACAAAAATTCACCCCTCCACTTT. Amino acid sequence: CASSARDKNSPLHF.

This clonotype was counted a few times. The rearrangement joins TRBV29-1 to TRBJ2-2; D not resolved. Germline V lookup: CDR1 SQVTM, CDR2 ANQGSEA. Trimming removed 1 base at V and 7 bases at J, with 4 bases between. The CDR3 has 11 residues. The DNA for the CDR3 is TGCAGCGTTGAAGTTGGCGGGGAGCTGTTTTTT. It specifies CSVEVGGELFF.

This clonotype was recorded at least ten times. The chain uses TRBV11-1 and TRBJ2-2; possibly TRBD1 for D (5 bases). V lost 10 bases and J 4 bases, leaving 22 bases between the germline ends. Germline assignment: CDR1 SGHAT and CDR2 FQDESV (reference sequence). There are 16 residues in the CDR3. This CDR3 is CATPTQSQGGTGELFF. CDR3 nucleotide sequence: TGTGCCACCCCTACTCAGTCGCAGGGCGGCACCGGGGAGCTGTTTTTT. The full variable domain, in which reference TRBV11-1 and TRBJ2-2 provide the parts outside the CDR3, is EAEVAQSPRYKITEKSQAVAFWCDPISGHATLYWYRQILGQGPELLVQFQDESVVDDSQLPKDRFSAERLKGVDSTLKIQPAELGDSAMYLCATPTQSQGGTGELFFGEGSRLTVL.

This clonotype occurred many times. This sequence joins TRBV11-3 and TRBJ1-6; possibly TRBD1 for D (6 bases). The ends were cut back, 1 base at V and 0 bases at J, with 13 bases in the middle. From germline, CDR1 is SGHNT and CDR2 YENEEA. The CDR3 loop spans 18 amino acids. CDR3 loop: CASSLGPGRGSYNSPLHF. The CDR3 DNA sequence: TGTGCCAGCAGCTTAGGCCCGGGCAGGGGCTCCTATAATTCACCCCTCCACTTT.

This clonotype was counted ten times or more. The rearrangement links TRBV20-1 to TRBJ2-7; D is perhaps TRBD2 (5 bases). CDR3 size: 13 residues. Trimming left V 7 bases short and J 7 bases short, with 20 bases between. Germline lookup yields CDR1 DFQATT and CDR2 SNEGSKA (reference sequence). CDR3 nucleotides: TGCAGTGGAGGGATGGTGGTTGGTGGAGAGCAGTACTTC. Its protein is CSGGMVVGGEQYF.

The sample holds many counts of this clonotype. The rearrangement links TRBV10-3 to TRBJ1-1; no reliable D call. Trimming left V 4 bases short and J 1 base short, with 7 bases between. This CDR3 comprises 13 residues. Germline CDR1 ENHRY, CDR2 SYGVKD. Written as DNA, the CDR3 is TGTGCCATCAGTGCTAAGGAGAACACTGAAGCTTTCTTT. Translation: CAISAKENTEAFF.

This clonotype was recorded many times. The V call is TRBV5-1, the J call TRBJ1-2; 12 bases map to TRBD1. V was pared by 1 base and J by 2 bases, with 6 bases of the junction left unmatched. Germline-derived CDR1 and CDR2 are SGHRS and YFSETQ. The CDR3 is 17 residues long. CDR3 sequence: CASSLYRDRGRNYGYTF. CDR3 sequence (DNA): TGCGCCAGCAGCTTGTACCGGGACAGGGGGCGAAACTATGGCTACACCTTC.

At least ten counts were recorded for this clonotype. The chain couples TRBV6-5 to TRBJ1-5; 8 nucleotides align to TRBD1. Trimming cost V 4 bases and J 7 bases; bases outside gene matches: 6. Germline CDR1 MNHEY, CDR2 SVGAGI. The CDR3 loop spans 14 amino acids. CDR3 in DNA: TGTGCCAGCAGTTCCAGGGCAGGGGGCCAGCCCCAGCATTTT. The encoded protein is CASSSRAGGQPQHF.

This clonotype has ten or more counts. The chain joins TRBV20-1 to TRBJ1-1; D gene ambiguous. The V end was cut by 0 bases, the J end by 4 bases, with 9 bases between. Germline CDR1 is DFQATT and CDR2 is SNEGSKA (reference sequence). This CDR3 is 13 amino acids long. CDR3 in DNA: TGCAGTGCTAGAGATGACCCCATCACTGAAGCTTTCTTT. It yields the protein CSARDDPITEAFF.

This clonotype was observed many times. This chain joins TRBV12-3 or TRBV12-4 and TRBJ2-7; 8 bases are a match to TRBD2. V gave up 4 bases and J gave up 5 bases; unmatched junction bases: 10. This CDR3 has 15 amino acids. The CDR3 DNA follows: TGTGCCAGCAGTTCCAACTGGCGCGGGAGGAACGAGCAGTACTTC. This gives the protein CASSSNWRGRNEQYF.